The sequence of this T cell receptor beta chain was determined in a study of blood T cell repertoires in COVID-19. On the study more broadly: Samples taken during acute and convalescent COVID-19 were collected in the United States, Italy and Spain. The cDNA or gDNA used as material had been derived from T cells, B-cell-depleted T cells, or PBMCs.

In the authors' workflow: Amplification with reference gene primers provided the estimates of nucleated cell counts. The method was immunoSEQ multiplex PCR; TCRdb's version includes in-frame clones alone and lacks a portion of them. That table supplies the V and J calls and clone size; D and trimming were determined from the DNA. The sample shows about 210,000 clones, 80% to 90% of them seen only once. The V gene's germline CDR1 is SGHNT and CDR2 YENEEA. Trimming at V came to 5 bases and at J to 11 bases, leaving 11 bases not matched to a gene. The CDR3 extends over 15 amino acids. This chain joins TRBV11-3 and TRBJ1-6; 8 bases are shared with TRBD1. Material for sequencing was peripheral blood. The origin of this receptor is a woman in her 70s with acute or convalescent COVID-19. CDR3 coding DNA: TGTGCCAGCAGCCCAGCGACAGGGGACGGGACACCCCTCCACTTT. Translated, it gives CASSPATGDGTPLHF.